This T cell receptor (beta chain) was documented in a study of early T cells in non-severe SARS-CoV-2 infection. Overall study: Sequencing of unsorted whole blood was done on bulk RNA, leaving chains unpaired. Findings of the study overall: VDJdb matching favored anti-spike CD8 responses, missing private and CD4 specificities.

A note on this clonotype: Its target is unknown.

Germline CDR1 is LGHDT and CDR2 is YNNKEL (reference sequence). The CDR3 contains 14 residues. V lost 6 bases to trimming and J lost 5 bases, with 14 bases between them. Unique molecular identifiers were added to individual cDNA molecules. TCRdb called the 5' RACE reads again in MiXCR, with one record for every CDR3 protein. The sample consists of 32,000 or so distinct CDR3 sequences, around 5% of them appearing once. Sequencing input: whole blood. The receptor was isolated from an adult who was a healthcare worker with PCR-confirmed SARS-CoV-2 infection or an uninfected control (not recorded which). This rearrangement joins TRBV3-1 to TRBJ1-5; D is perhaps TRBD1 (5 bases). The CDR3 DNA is TGTGCCAGCAGTCTGCCCGGGGCCGATCAGCCCCAGCATTTT. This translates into CASSLPGADQPQHF.